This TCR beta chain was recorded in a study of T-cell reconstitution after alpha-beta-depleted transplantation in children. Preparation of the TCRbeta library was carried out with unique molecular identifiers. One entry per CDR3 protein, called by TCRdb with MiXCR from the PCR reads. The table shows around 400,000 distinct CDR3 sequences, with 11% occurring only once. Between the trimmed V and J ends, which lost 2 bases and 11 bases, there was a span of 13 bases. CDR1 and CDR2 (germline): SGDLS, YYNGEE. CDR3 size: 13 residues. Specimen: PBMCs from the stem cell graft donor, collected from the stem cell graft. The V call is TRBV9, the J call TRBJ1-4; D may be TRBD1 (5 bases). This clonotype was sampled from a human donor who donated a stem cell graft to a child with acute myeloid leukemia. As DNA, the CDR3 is TGTGCCAGCAGCGTTAATATTGGGACTAAACTGTTTTTT. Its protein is CASSVNIGTKLFF.